Below, one T cell receptor beta chain is given with its context. The data were taken from a study of cytomegalovirus exposure and HLA in healthy donors. Germline-derived CDR1 and CDR2 are MDHEN and SYDVKM. Unmatched junction bases numbered 9, after V lost 5 bases and J lost 3 bases. The CDR3 is 15 amino acids. It was with 60 Vbeta and 13 Jbeta primers that the PCR ran. Using immunoSEQ multiplex PCR, the repertoire was profiled, and TCRdb retains in-frame clones only, with some absent. The data show under 200,000 clones, 62% seen once. Sequenced input: PBMCs. This TCR was recovered from a middle-aged man in good health and CMV-seronegative. The rearrangement links TRBV28 to TRBJ1-2, with 7 bases matching TRBD1. In DNA, the CDR3 is TGTGCCAGCAGTCACCCCCTCCAGGGGGACTATGGCTACACCTTC. It translates to CASSHPLQGDYGYTF.